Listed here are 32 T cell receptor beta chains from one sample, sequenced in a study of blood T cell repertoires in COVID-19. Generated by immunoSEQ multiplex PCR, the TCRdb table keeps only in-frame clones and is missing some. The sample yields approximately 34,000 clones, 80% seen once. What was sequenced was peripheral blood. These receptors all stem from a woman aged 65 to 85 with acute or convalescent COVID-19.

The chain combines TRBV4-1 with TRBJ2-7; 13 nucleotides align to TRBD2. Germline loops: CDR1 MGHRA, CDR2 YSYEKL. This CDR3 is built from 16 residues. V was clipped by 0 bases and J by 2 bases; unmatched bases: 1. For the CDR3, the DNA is TGCGCCAGCAGCCAAGAAGGACTAGCGGGGGCCTACGAGCAGTACTTC. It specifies CASSQEGLAGAYEQYF.

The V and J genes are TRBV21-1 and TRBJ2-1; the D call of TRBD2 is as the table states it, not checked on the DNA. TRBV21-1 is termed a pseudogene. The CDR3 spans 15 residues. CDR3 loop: CASRRTSGSYNEQFF. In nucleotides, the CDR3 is TGTGCCAGCAGAAGGACTAGCGGGAGCTACAATGAGCAGTTCTTC.

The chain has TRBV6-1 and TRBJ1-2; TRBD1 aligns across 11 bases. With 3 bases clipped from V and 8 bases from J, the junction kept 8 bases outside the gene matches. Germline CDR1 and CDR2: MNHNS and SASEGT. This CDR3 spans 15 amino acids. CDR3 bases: TGTGCCAGCAGTGACACCGGGACAGGGGGAAGAGGCTACACCTTC. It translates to CASSDTGTGGRGYTF.

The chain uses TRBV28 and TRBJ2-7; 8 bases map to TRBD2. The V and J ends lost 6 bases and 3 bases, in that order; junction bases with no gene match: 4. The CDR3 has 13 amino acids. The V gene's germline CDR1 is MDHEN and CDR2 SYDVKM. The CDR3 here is CASSLAGNYEQYF. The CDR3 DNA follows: TGTGCCAGCAGCTTAGCGGGAAACTACGAGCAGTACTTC.

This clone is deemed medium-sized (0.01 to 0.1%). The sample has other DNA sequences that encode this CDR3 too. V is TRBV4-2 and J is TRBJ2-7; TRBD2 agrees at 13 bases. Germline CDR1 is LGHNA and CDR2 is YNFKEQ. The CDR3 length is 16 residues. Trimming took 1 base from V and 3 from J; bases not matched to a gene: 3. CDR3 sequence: CASSQGTSGSFYEQYF. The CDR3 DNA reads TGTGCCAGCAGCCAAGGGACTAGCGGGAGTTTCTACGAGCAGTACTTC.

The CDR3 DNA sequence: TGTGCCAGCAGTCACGGAATCTCGGGAGGGCCCTACAATGAGCAGTTCTTC. This encodes CASSHGISGGPYNEQFF. The chain joins TRBV6-6 to TRBJ2-1, with 8 bases aligning to TRBD2. Germline trimming cut 5 bases from V and 2 bases from J; bases unmatched to any gene: 11. There are 17 residues in the CDR3. Germline loops: CDR1 MNHNY, CDR2 SVGAGI (reference sequence).

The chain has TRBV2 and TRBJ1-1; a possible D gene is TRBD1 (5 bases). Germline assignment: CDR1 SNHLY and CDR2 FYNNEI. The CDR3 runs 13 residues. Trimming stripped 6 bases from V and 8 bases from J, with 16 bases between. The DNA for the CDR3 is TGTGCCAGCAGGGGGGGTTTCGGCCGGGAAGCTTTCTTT. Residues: CASRGGFGREAFF.

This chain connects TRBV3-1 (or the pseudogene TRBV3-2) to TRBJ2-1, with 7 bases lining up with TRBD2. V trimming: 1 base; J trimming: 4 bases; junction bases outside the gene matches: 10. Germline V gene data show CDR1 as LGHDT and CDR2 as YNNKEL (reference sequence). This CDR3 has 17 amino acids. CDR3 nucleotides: TGTGCCAGCAGCCAAGGATTAGCGGGTTTGGGGTACAATGAGCAGTTCTTC. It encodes CASSQGLAGLGYNEQFF.

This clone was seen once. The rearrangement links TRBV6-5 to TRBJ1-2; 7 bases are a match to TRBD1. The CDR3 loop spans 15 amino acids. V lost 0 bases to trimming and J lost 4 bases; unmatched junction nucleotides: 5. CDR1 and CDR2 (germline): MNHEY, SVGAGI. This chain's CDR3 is CASSYSLQGGYGYTF. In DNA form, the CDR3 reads TGTGCCAGCAGTTACTCTCTCCAGGGGGGCTATGGCTACACCTTC.

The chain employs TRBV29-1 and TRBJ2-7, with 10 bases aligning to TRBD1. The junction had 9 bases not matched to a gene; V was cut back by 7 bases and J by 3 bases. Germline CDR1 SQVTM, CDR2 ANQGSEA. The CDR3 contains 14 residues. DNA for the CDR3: TGCAGCGCTGGAGGGTGGGACAGGGGCTACGAGCAGTACTTC. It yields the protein CSAGGWDRGYEQYF.

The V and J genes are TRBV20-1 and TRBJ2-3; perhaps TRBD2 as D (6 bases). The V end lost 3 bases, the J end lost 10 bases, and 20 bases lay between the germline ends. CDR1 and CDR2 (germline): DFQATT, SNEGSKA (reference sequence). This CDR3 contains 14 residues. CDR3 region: CSASGSSSERSQYF. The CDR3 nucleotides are TGCAGTGCTAGTGGGAGTTCTAGCGAGCGGTCGCAGTATTTT.

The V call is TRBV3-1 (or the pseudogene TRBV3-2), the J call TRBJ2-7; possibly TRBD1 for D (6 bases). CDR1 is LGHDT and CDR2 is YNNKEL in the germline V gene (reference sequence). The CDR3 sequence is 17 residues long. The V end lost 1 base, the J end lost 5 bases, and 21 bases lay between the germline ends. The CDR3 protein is CASSQGEGGSWVHEQYF. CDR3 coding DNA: TGTGCCAGCAGCCAAGGAGAAGGGGGAAGCTGGGTCCACGAGCAGTACTTC.

The CDR3: CASTTGGVGTDTQYF. CDR3 in DNA: TGTGCCAGCACCACGGGGGGGGTTGGCACAGATACGCAGTATTTT. This chain connects TRBV7-8 to TRBJ2-3; 8 nucleotides agree with TRBD2. Trimming at V came to 7 bases and at J to 1 base, leaving 7 bases not matched to a gene. Germline CDR1 SGHVS, CDR2 FQNEAQ. This CDR3 contains 15 residues. Full variable domain (remainder filled in from reference TRBV7-8 and TRBJ2-3): GAGVSQSPRYKVAKRGQDVALRCDPISGHVSLFWYQQALGQGPEFLTYFQNEAQLDKSGLPSDRFFAERPEGSVSTLKIQRTQQEDSAVYLCASTTGGVGTDTQYFGPGTRLTVL.

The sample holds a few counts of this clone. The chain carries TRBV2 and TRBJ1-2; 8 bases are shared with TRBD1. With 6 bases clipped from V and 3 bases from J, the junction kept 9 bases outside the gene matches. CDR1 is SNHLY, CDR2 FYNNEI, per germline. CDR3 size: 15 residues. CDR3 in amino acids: CASREQGVGHYGYTF. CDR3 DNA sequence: TGTGCCAGCAGAGAACAGGGGGTTGGGCACTATGGCTACACCTTC. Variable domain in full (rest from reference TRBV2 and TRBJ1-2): EPEVTQTPSHQVTQMGQEVILRCVPISNHLYFYWYRQILGQKVEFLVSFYNNEISEKSEIFDDQFSVERPDGSNFTLKIRSTKLEDSAMYFCASREQGVGHYGYTFGSGTRLTVV.

This CDR3 is CASSYSGQVVGNIQYF. In DNA form, the CDR3 reads TGTGCCAGCAGTTACTCGGGACAAGTTGTGGGGAACATTCAGTACTTC. The chain combines TRBV6-2 or TRBV6-3 with TRBJ2-4; a weak D match, TRBD1 (6 bases). Per the germline V gene, CDR1 is MNHEY and CDR2 is SVGEGT. V shed 0 bases and J shed 7 bases, with 16 bases lying between them. This CDR3 contains 16 residues.

CDR3 nucleotides: TGTGCCAGCGGGGGGACTTTCGAGCAAGAGACCCAGTACTTC. Translation: CASGGTFEQETQYF. This chain connects TRBV6-5 to TRBJ2-5, with D perhaps matching TRBD2 (6 bases). CDR1 MNHEY and CDR2 SVGAGI come from the germline V gene. V dropped 8 bases and J dropped 2 bases, with 15 bases sitting between them. The CDR3 is 14 amino acids.

Written as DNA, the CDR3 is TGTGCCAGCAGTTTCCTCGTAACAGATACGCAGTATTTT. The encoded protein is CASSFLVTDTQYF. This chain links TRBV27 with TRBJ2-3; D uncertain. The CDR3 runs 13 residues. The germline V gene has CDR1 MNHEY and CDR2 SMNVEV (reference sequence). V was pared by 3 bases and J by 3 bases, with 7 bases between.

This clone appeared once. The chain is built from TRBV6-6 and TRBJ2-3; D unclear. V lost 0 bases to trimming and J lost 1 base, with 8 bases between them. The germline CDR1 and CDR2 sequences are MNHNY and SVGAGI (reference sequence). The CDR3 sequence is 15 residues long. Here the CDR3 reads CASSYSESGTDTQYF. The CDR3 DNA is TGTGCCAGCAGTTACTCCGAGTCGGGCACAGATACGCAGTATTTT.

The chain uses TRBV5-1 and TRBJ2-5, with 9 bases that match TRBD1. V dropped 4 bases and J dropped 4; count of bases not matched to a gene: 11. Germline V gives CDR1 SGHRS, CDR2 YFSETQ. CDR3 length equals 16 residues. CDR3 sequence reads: CASSPTGQGSGETQYF. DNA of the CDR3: TGCGCCAGCAGCCCCACCGGACAGGGGTCGGGAGAGACCCAGTACTTC.

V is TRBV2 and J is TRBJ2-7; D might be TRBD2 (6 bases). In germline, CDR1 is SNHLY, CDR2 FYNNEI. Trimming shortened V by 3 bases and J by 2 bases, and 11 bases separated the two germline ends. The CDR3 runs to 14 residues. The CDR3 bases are TGTGCCAGCAGTGACAGGTGGGAGGCCTACGAGCAGTACTTC. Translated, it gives CASSDRWEAYEQYF.

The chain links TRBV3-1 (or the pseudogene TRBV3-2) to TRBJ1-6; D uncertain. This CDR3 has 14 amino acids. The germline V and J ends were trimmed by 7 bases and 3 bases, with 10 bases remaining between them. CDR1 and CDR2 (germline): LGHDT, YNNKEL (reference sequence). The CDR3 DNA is TGTGCCAGCACTTCGTCCAGCTATAATTCACCCCTCCACTTT. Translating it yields CASTSSSYNSPLHF.

CDR3 DNA: TGTGCCACCAGCAGAGATGAAACAGGGTTCCAAGAGACCCAGTACTTC. Protein product: CATSRDETGFQETQYF. The chain combines TRBV15 with TRBJ2-5; D is perhaps TRBD1 (6 bases). Between the trimmed V and J ends, which lost 0 bases and 1 base, there was a span of 12 bases. Germline V gene data show CDR1 as LNHNV and CDR2 as YYDKDF (reference sequence). This CDR3 region has 16 residues.

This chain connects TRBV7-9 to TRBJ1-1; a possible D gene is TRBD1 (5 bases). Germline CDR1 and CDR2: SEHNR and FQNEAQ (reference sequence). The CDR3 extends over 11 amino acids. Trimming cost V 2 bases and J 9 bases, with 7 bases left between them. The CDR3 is CASSLQGKAFF. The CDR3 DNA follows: TGTGCCAGCAGCTTACAGGGTAAAGCTTTCTTT.

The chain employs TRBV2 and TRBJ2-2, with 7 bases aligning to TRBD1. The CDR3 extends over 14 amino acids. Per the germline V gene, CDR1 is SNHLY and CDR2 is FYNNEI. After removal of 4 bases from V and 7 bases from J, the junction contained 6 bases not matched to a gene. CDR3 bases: TGTGCCAGCAGTGGGGACAGAAGAGACGGGGAGCTGTTTTTT. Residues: CASSGDRRDGELFF.

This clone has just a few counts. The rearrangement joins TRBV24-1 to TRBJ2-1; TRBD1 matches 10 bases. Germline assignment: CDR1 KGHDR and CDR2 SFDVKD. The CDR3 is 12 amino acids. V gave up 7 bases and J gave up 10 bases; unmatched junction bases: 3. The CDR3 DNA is TGTGCCACCAGCCGGGACAGGGGCGAGCAGTTCTTC. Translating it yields CATSRDRGEQFF.

The CDR3 here is CASSPPGGAGQPQHF. The DNA for the CDR3 is TGCGCCAGCAGCCCTCCGGGAGGGGCCGGTCAGCCCCAGCATTTT. The chain carries TRBV4-1 and TRBJ1-5; possibly TRBD1 for D (5 bases). CDR1 MGHRA and CDR2 YSYEKL come from the germline V gene. This CDR3 has 15 residues. The ends were cut back, 4 bases at V and 6 bases at J, with 16 bases in the middle.

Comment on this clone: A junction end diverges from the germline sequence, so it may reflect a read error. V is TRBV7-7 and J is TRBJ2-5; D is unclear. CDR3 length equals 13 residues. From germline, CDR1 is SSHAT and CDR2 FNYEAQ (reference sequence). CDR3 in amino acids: CASSRAPSETQYF. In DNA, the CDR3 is TGTGCTAGCAGCCGAGCCCCGTCTGAGACCCAGTACTTC. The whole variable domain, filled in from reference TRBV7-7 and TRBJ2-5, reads GAGVSQSPRYKVTKRGQDVTLRCDPISSHATLYWYQQALGQGPEFLTYFNYEAQPDKSGLPSDRFSAERPEGSISTLTIQRTEQRDSAMYRCASSRAPSETQYFGPGTRLLVL.

CDR3: CASSLDLGQQETQYF. DNA for the CDR3: TGTGCCAGCAGCTTGGATCTTGGACAACAAGAGACCCAGTACTTC. The rearrangement links TRBV5-4 to TRBJ2-5; tentative D call: TRBD1 (5 bases). CDR1 is SGHNT and CDR2 is YYREEE in the germline V gene (reference sequence). The CDR3 has 15 residues. V gave up 0 bases and J gave up 2 bases, with 11 bases separating them. Full variable domain (outside the CDR3, taken from reference TRBV5-4 and TRBJ2-5): ETGVTQSPTHLIKTRGQQVTLRCSSQSGHNTVSWYQQALGQGPQFIFQYYREEENGRGNFPPRFSGLQFPNYSSELNVNALELDDSALYLCASSLDLGQQETQYFGPGTRLLVL.

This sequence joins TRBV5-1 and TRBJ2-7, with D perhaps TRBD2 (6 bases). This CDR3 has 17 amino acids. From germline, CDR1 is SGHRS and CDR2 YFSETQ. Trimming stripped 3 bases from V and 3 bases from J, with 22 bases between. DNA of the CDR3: TGCGCCAGCAGCTCCGGGGGTACCGGGACTGGCCTCTACGAGCAGTACTTC. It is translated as CASSSGGTGTGLYEQYF.

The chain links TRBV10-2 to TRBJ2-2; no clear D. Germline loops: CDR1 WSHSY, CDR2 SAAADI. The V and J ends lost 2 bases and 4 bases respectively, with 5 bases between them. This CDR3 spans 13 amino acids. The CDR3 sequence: CASSEGLTGELFF. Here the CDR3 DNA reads TGCGCCAGCAGTGAGGGCCTCACCGGGGAGCTGTTTTTT.

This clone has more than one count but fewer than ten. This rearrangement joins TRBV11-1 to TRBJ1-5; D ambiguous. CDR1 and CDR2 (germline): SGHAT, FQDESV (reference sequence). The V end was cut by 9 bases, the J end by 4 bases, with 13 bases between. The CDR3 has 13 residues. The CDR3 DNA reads TGTGCCAGTTCTTTGGAGGAGAATCAGCCCCAGCATTTT. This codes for CASSLEENQPQHF.

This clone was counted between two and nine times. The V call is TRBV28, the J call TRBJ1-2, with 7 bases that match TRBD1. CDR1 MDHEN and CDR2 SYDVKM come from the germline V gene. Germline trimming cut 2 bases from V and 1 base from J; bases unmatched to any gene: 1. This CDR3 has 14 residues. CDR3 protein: CASSLTGVNYGYTF. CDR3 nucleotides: TGTGCCAGCAGTTTAACAGGGGTTAACTATGGCTACACCTTC.